This T cell receptor beta chain was recorded in a study of cytomegalovirus exposure and HLA in healthy donors. The PCR made use of 60 Vbeta and 13 Jbeta primers. This table comes from immunoSEQ multiplex PCR, and its TCRdb copy is limited to in-frame clones, with some not included. The data contain some 200,000 clones, just over 75% of them singletons. Germline lookup yields CDR1 SGHRS and CDR2 YFSETQ. V lost 4 bases, J lost 8 bases, and 12 bases stayed unmatched. The CDR3 has 16 amino acids. The sample holds one count of this clone. The source of this sequence is a woman aged 55-69 years in good health and CMV-seropositive. V gene TRBV5-1 combines with J gene TRBJ2-3; TRBD2 aligns across 11 bases. Sequenced: PBMCs. The CDR3 DNA is TGCGCCAGCAGCCTAGGACTAGCGGGCGCCCAAGGTACGCAGTATTTT. It translates to CASSLGLAGAQGTQYF.